This T cell receptor (beta chain) comes out of a study of T cells in Graves' hyperthyroidism and ophthalmopathy. Clinical symptoms, serum thyroxine and TRAb, thyroid ultrasound and orbital computed tomography were used for the diagnoses. Per the germline V gene, CDR1 is SNHLY and CDR2 is FYNNEI. The CDR3 is 14 residues long. The V gene lost 6 bases and the J gene lost 1 base, with 12 bases spanning the gap. Notes on the study in general: The majority of expanded thyroid clonotypes above 0.001 also appeared in blood.

This clonotype was observed many times. Its antigen is not known. Amplified regions were TCR beta CDR3 sequences from RNA transcripts. Researchers ran a first-round RT-PCR on the TCR CDR3 using the HTBI primer set. Using its own MiXCR run on the multiplex PCR reads, TCRdb lists one record per CDR3 protein. The table includes 550,000 to 700,000 distinct CDR3 sequences, around 46% detected once. The sample comprised peripheral blood or thyroid tissue (not recorded which). V and J are TRBV2 and TRBJ2-5; maybe TRBD1 (6 bases). This sequence originates from an adult woman with Graves' disease, either hyperthyroidism or ophthalmopathy (not recorded which). CDR3 in DNA: TGTGCCAGCAGGTTAGACAGGACCCAAGAGACCCAGTACTTC. It specifies CASRLDRTQETQYF.